A selection of T cell receptor beta chains follows, all from one sample in a study of tumor-infiltrating lymphocytes in primary liver carcinoma. TCRdb passed the multiplex PCR reads through MiXCR, listing each CDR3 protein once. The table has 70,000 to 95,000 distinct CDR3 sequences, approximately 70% seen once. The sequencing sample was made of liver tumor tissue from sampling region 4. The receptors here all came from a man aged 35 to 55 with primary liver carcinoma and hepatitis B virus infection. The CDR3 runs from the conserved cysteine through the conserved F or W. A D gene is named only where the DNA matches it firmly. Only part of the rows carry a size: once, few, many, or a class if the clone is expanded.

V,J,length,size,D,CDR3,DNA
TRBV12-3/TRBV12-4,TRBJ2-7,14,many,TRBD2,CASSNSGRSYEQYF,TGTGCCAGCAGTAATAGCGGGAGATCCTACGAGCAGTACTTC
TRBV11-2,TRBJ2-5,12,few,-,CASGPGVETQYF,TGTGCCAGCGGCCCGGGGGTCGAGACCCAGTACTTC
TRBV4-2,TRBJ2-1,13,many,TRBD1,CASSQGRDSEQFF,TGTGCCAGCAGCCAGGGTCGGGACAGTGAGCAGTTCTTC
TRBV7-9,TRBJ2-1,15,-,-,CASNLLNAVYNEQFF,TGTGCCAGCAACTTATTAAACGCGGTTTACAATGAGCAGTTCTTC
TRBV29-1,TRBJ2-2,15,-,TRBD2,CSVEGTAGAPGELLF,TGCAGCGTTGAAGGCACCGCGGGAGCCCCCGGGGAGCTGCTTTTT
TRBV12-3/TRBV12-4,TRBJ2-7,14,-,-,CASSLDPTSYEQYF,TGTGCCAGCAGTTTAGATCCTACCTCCTACGAACAGTACTTC
TRBV6-1,TRBJ2-3,15,-,-,CASSLEGRTLDAQYF,TGTGCCAGCAGCTTGGAGGGGAGGACGTTAGATGCGCAGTATTTT
TRBV10-1,TRBJ2-2,14,-,-,CDSSEVGSSGELFF,TGCGACAGCAGTGAGGTCGGGAGCTCCGGGGAGCTGTTTTTT
TRBV19,TRBJ1-5,13,-,-,CASSIAQNQLQHF,TGTGCCAGTAGTATCGCCCAGAATCAGCTCCAGCATTTT
TRBV29-1,TRBJ2-6,13,-,-,CSVEQTGANVLTF,TGCAGCGTTGAACAAACTGGGGCCAACGTTCTGACTTTC
TRBV7-2,TRBJ2-3,18,-,TRBD2,CDSSFRLAGAGFADTQYF,TGTGACAGCAGCTTCAGACTAGCGGGAGCTGGCTTCGCAGATACGCAGTATTTT
TRBV28,TRBJ2-3,11,many,-,CASGDTDTQYF,TGTGCCAGCGGGGACACAGATACGCAGTATTTT
TRBV5-8,TRBJ2-3,15,many,TRBD1,CASSLEGQVTDTQYF,TGTGCCAGCAGCTTGGAGGGACAGGTCACAGATACGCAGTATTTT
TRBV4-2,TRBJ2-7,17,-,TRBD2,CATTGLAGVYKSHEQYF,TGTGCCACTACTGGACTAGCGGGAGTTTATAAGTCCCATGAGCAGTATTTC
TRBV6-5,TRBJ2-7,13,-,TRBD1,CLSNRDRGYEQYF,TGTCTCAGTAACCGGGACAGGGGCTACGAGCAGTACTTC
TRBV6-5,TRBJ2-6,14,-,-,CASRGSYGANVLTF,TGTGCCAGCAGAGGTAGCTATGGGGCCAACGTCCTGACATTC
TRBV6-5,TRBJ2-7,16,-,-,CASSITRDLGSSEQYF,TGTGCCAGCAGTATCACCAGGGACCTTGGTTCCTCCGAGCAGTACTTC
TRBV11-2,TRBJ2-1,14,once,-,CDSTSSVGAVGQFF,TGTGACAGCACCTCATCCGTTGGGGCGGTGGGGCAGTTCTTC
TRBV6-1,TRBJ1-1,15,medium-sized,-,CASGGWGTANTEAFF,TGTGCCAGCGGGGGCTGGGGGACGGCGAACACTGAAGCTTTCTTT
TRBV7-9,TRBJ2-1,16,few,TRBD2,CASSRPSGLADNEQFF,TGTGCCAGCAGCCGTCCGTCGGGACTAGCGGACAATGAGCAGTTCTTC
TRBV20-1,TRBJ2-1,18,-,-,CSATTIGGSQGLYIEQFF,TGCAGTGCTACCACTATAGGAGGGAGCCAGGGGTTGTACATTGAGCAGTTCTTC
TRBV7-8,TRBJ2-7,15,many,-,CASSLEGGRSYEQYF,TGTGCCAGCAGCTTAGAAGGGGGACGGTCCTACGAGCAGTACTTC
TRBV6-2/TRBV6-3,TRBJ2-1,19,many,-,CASTKPGRDLQGSYNEQFF,TGTGCCAGCACCAAACCGGGGCGGGACTTACAGGGGTCCTACAATGAGCAGTTCTTC